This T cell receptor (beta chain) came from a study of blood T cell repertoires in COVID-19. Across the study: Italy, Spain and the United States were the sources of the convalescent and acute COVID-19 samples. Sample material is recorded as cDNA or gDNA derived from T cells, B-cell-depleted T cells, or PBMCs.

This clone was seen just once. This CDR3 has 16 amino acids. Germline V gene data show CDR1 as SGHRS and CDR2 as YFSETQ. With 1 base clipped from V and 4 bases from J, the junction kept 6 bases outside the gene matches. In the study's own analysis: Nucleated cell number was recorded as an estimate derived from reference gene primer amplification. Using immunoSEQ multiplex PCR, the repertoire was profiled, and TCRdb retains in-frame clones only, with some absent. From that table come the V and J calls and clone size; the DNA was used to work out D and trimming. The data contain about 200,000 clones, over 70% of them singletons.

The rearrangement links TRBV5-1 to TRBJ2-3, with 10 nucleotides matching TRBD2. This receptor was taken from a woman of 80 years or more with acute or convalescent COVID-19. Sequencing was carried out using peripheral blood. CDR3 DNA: TGCGCCAGCAGCTTGATGGCTAGCGGGGGCGCAGATACGCAGTATTTT. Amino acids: CASSLMASGGADTQYF. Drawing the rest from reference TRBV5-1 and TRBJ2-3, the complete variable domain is KAGVTQTPRYLIKTRGQQVTLSCSPISGHRSVSWYQQTPGQGLQFLFEYFSETQRNKGNFPGRFSGRQFSNSRSEMNVSTLELGDSALYLCASSLMASGGADTQYFGPGTRLTVL.